This T cell receptor (beta chain) was identified in a study of CD8 T cells in Susac syndrome. The CDR3 spans 14 residues. The junction had 10 bases not matched to a gene; V was cut back by 10 bases and J by 4 bases. The germline gives CDR1 SGHRS, CDR2 YFSETQ. Roughly 0.45 to 1 ug RNA was reverse transcribed with random hexamers. TCRdb recomputed calls from the immunoSEQ multiplex PCR reads with MiXCR, one row per CDR3 protein. The sample consists of around 160,000 distinct CDR3 sequences, around 94% of them appearing once. Negative isolation was applied to CD8+ and CD4+ T cells, and FACS enrichment was applied to TEMRA cells.

The rearrangement uses TRBV5-1 and TRBJ2-2; the match to TRBD1 covers 7 bases. This clonotype originated in a human donor in good health. Sequencing was carried out using CD4+ T cells from PBMCs. CDR3 in amino acids: CASQTGYTTGELFF. CDR3 sequence (DNA): TGCGCCTCCCAGACAGGGTATACCACCGGGGAGCTGTTTTTT.